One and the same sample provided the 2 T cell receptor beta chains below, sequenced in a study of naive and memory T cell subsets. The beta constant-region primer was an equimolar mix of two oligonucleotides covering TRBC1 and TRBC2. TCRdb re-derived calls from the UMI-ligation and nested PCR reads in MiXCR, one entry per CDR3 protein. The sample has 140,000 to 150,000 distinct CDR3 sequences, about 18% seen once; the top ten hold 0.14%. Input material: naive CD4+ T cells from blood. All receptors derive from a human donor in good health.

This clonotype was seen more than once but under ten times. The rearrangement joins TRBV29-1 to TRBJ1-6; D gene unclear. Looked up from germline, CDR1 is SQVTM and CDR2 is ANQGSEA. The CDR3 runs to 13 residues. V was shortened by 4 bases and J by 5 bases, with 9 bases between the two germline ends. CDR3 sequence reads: CSVARTNNSPLHF. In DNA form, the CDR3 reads TGCAGCGTTGCTAGAACAAATAATTCACCCCTCCACTTT.

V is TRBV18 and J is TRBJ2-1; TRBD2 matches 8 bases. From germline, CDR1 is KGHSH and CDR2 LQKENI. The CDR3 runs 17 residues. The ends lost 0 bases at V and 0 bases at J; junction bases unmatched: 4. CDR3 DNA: TGTGCCAGCTCACCACCACTGACTAGCGACTCCTACAATGAGCAGTTCTTC. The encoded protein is CASSPPLTSDSYNEQFF.